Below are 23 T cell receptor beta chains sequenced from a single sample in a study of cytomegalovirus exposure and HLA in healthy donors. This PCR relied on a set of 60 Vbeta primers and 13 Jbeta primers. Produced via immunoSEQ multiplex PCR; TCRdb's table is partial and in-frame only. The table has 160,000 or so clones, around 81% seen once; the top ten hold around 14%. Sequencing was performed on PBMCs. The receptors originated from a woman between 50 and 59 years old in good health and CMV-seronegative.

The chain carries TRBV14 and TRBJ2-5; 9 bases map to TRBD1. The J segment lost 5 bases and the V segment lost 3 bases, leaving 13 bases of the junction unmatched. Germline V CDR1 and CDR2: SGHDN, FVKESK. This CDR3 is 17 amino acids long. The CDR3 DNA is TGTGCCAGCAGCCACGATCGGGACAGGGCTGATAGTGAGACCCAGTACTTC. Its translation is CASSHDRDRADSETQYF.

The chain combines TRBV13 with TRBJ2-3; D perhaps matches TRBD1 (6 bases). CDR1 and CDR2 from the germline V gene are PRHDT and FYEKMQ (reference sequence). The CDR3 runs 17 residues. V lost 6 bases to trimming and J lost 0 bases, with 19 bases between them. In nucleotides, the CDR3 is TGTGCCAGCAGACCTATCAACAGGGAATATAGCACAGATACGCAGTATTTT. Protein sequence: CASRPINREYSTDTQYF.

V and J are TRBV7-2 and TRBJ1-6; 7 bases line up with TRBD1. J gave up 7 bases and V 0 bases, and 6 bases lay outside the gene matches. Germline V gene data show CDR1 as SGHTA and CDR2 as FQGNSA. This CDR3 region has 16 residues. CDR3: CASSLAYRGQNSPLHF. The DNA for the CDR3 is TGTGCCAGCAGCTTAGCGTACAGGGGACAAAATTCACCCCTCCACTTT. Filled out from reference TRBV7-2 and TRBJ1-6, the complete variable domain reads GAGVSQSPSNKVTEKGKDVELRCDPISGHTALYWYRQSLGQGLEFLIYFQGNSAPDKSGLPSDRFSAERTGGSVSTLTIQRTQQEDSAVYLCASSLAYRGQNSPLHFGNGTRLTVT.

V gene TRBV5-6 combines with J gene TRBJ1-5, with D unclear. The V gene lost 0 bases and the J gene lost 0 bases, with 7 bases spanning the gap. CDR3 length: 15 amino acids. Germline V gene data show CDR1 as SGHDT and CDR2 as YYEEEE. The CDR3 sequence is CASSLGAYSNQPQHF. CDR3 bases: TGTGCCAGCAGCTTGGGAGCATATAGCAATCAGCCCCAGCATTTT.

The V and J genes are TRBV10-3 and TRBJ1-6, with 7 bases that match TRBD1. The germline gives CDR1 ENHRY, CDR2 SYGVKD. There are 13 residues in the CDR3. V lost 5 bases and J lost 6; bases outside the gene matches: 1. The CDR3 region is CAISRDSNSPLHF. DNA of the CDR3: TGTGCCATCAGTAGGGACAGTAATTCACCCCTCCACTTT.

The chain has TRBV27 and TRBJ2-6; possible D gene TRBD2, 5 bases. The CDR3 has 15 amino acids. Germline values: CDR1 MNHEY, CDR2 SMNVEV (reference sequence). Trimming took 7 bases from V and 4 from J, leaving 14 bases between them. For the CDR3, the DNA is TGTGCCAGCAAGGCCGGAGGATCAGGGGCCAACGTCCTGACTTTC. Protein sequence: CASKAGGSGANVLTF.

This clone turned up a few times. The chain's CDR3 is CASSIGQGGQPQHF. CDR3 DNA: TGTGCCAGCAGCATAGGACAGGGAGGTCAGCCCCAGCATTTT. The rearrangement links TRBV7-9 to TRBJ1-5; 8 bases align to TRBD1. The CDR3 is 14 amino acids. Germline CDR1 reads SEHNR; CDR2 reads FQNEAQ (reference sequence). After removal of 5 bases from V and 6 bases from J, the junction contained 6 bases not matched to a gene.

As DNA, the CDR3 is TGTGCCAGCAGCTTAGGATCGGGTGCAGTCCGAGAAGAGTACTTC. Its protein is CASSLGSGAVREEYF. The V call is TRBV7-9, the J call TRBJ2-7; D unclear. The V and J ends lost 1 base and 11 bases respectively, with 21 bases between them. The CDR3 has 15 amino acids. CDR1 SEHNR and CDR2 FQNEAQ come from the germline V gene (reference sequence).

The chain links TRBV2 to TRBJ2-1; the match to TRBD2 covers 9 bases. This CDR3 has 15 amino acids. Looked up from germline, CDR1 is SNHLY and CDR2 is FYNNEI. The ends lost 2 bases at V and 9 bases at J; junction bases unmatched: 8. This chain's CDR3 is CASSESAGGRGEQFF. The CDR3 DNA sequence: TGTGCCAGCAGTGAATCAGCGGGAGGTAGGGGTGAGCAGTTCTTC.

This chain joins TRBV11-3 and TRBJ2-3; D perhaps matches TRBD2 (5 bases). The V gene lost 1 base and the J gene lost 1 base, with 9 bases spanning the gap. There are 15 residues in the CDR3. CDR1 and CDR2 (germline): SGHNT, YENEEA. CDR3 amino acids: CASSLGGFGTDTQYF. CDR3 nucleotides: TGTGCCAGCAGCTTAGGCGGGTTTGGCACAGATACGCAGTATTTT.

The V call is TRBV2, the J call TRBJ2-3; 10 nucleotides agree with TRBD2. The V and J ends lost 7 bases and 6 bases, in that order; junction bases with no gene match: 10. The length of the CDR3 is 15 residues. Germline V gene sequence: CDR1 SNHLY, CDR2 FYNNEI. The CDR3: CASKDRASGGDTQYF. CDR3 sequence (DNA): TGTGCCAGCAAAGATCGGGCTAGCGGGGGCGATACGCAGTATTTT.

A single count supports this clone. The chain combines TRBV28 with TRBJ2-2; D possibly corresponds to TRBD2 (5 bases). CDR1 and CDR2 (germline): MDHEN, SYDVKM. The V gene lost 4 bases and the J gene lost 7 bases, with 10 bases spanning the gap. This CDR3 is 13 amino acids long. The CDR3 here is CASSSSGYGELFF. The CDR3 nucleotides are TGTGCCAGCAGTTCCTCGGGGTACGGGGAGCTGTTTTTT.

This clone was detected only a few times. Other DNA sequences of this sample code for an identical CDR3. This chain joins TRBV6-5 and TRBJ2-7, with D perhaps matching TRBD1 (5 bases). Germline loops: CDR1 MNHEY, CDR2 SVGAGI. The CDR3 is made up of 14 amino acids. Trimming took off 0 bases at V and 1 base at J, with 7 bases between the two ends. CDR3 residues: CASSYSQGSYEQYF. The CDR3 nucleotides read TGTGCCAGCAGTTACTCTCAGGGATCCTACGAGCAGTACTTC.

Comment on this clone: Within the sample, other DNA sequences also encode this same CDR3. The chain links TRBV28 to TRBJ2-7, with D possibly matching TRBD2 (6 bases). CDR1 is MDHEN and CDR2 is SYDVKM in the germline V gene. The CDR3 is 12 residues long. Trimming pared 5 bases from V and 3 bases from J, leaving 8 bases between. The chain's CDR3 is CASSTSRYEQYF. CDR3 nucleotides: TGTGCCAGCAGTACTAGCCGCTACGAGCAGTACTTC.

The CDR3 DNA reads as TGTGCCATCAGTGATCAAATAGCGGGAGGGCTGAATGAGCAGTTCTTC. Translated, it gives CAISDQIAGGLNEQFF. The V and J genes are TRBV10-3 and TRBJ2-1; 11 positions match TRBD2. The CDR3 runs 16 residues. Germline assignment: CDR1 ENHRY and CDR2 SYGVKD. V shed 3 bases, J shed 7 bases, and the junction held 8 bases outside the gene matches.

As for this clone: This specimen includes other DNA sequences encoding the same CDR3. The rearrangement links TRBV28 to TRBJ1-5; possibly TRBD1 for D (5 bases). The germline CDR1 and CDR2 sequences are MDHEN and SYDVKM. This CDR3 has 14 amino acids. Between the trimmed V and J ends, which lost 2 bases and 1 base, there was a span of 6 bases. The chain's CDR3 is CASSLGGSNQPQHF. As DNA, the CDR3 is TGTGCCAGCAGTTTAGGGGGGAGCAATCAGCCCCAGCATTTT.

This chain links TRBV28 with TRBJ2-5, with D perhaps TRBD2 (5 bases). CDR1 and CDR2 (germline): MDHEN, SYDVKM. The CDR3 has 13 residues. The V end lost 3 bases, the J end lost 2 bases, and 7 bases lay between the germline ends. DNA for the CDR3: TGTGCCAGCAGTTTTCCGGGGCAAGAGACCCAGTACTTC. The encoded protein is CASSFPGQETQYF.

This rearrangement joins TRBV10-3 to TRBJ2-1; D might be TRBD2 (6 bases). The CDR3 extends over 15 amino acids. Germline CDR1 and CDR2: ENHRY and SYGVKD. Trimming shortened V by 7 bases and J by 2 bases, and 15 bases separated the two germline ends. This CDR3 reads CAIKGGASTYNEQFF. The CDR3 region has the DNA TGTGCCATCAAGGGCGGGGCCTCAACCTACAATGAGCAGTTCTTC.

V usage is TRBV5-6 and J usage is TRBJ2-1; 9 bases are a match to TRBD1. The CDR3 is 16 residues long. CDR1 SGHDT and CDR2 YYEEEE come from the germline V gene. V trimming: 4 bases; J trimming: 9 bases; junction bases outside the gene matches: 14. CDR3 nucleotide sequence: TGTGCCAGCAGCACCACCCGGGACAGGGCATATACTGAGCAGTTCTTC. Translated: CASSTTRDRAYTEQFF.

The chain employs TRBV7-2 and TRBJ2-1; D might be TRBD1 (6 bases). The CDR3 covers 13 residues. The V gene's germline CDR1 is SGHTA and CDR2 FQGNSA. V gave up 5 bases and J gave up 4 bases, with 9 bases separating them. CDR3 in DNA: TGTGCCAGCAGCCTCGGACAGTACAATGAGCAGTTCTTC. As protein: CASSLGQYNEQFF.

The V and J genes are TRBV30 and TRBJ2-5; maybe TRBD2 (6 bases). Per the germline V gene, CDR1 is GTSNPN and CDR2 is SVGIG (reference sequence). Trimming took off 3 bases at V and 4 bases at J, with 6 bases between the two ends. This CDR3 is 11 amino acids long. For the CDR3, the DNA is TGTGCCTGGAGGGAGGGAGAGACCCAGTACTTC. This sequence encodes CAWREGETQYF.

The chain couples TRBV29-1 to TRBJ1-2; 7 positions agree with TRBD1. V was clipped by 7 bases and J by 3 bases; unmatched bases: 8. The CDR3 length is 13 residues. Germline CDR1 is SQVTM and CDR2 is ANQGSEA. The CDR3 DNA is TGCAGCGCCTCTGACAGGGCCGACTATGGCTACACCTTC. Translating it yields CSASDRADYGYTF.

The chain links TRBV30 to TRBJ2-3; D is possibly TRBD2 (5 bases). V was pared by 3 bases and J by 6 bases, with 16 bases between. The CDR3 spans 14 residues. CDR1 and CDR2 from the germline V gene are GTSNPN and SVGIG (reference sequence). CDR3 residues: CAWSLDSKRDTQYF. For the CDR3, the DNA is TGTGCCTGGAGCTTGGACTCGAAGAGGGATACGCAGTATTTT. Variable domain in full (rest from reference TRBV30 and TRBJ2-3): SQTIHQWPATLVQPVGSPLSLECTVEGTSNPNLYWYRQAAGRGLQLLFYSVGIGQISSEVPQNLSASRPQDRQFILSSKKLLLSDSGFYLCAWSLDSKRDTQYFGPGTRLTVL.